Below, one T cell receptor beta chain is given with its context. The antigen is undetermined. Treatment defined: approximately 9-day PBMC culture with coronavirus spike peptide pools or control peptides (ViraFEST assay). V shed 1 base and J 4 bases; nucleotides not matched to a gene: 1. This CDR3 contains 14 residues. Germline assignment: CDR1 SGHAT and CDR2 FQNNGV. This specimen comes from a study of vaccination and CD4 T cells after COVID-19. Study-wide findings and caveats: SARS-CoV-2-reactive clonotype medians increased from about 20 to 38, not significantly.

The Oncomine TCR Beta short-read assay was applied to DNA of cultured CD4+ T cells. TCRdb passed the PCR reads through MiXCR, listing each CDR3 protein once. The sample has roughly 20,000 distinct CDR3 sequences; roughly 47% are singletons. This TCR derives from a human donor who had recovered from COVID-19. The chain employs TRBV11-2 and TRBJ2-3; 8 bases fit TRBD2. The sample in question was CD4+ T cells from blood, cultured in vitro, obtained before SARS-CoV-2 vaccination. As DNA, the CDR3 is TGTGCCAGCAGCTTAGCGGGGGGGCCAGATACGCAGTATTTT. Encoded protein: CASSLAGGPDTQYF.